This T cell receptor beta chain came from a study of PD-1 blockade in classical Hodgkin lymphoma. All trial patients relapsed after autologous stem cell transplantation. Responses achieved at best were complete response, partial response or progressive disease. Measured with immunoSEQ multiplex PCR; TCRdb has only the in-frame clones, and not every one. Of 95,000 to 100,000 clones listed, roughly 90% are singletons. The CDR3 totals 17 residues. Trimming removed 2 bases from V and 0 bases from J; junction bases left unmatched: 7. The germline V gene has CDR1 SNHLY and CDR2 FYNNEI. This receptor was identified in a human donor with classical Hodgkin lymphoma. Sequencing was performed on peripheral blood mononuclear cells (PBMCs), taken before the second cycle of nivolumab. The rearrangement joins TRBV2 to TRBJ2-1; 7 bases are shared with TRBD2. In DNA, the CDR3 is TGTGCCAGCAGTGAATTGTCTAGCGGAAGCTCCTACAATGAGCAGTTCTTC. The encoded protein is CASSELSSGSSYNEQFF.